This entry concerns a single T cell receptor beta chain. Antigen unknown. The sample originates from a study of T cell repertoires in cytomegalovirus infection. As for the study in general: HLA-B-restricted CMV epitopes that are well studied were used alongside recently identified HLA-C-restricted ones. Indicated by public TCR beta signatures were CMV infection and matching HLA type.

The V end lost 1 base, the J end lost 2 bases, and 15 bases lay between the germline ends. This CDR3 is built from 16 residues. The germline CDR1 and CDR2 sequences are SGHKS and YYEKEE (reference sequence). Using its own MiXCR run on the reads, TCRdb lists one record per CDR3 protein. The data hold 900,000 to 950,000 distinct CDR3 sequences, with approximately 31% observed a single time. Overall study results and limits: CMV-specific TCR beta clonotypes restricted by HLA-C dominated the ex vivo response. Individuals carrying CMV plus the relevant HLA were identified by cumulative frequency of public TCR beta families.

The chain has TRBV5-5 and TRBJ1-2; D gene ambiguous. The source material was cultured CD8+ T cells from PBMCs, sampled from culture after CMV antigen stimulation. The sequence derives from a human donor in good health (CMV status not recorded). Some clones in this sample may be carry-over from other donors' samples. The CDR3 sequence: CASSLRRSLPNYGYTF. The CDR3 nucleotides are TGTGCCAGCAGCTTGAGGAGAAGTCTACCCAACTATGGCTACACCTTC.